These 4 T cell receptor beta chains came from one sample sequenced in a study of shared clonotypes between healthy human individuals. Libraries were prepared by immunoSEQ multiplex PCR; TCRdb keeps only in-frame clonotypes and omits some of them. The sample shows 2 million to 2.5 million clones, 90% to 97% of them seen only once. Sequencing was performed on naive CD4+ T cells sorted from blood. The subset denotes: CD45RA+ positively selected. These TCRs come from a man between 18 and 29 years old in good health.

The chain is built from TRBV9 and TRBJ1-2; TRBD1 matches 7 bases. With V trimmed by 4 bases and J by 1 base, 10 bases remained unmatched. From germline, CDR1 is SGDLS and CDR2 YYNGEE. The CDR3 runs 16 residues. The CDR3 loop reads CASSHQTGDLNYGYTF. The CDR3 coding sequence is TGTGCCAGCAGCCACCAAACAGGGGATCTTAACTATGGCTACACCTTC. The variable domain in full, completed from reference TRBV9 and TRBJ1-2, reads DSGVTQTPKHLITATGQRVTLRCSPRSGDLSVYWYQQSLDQGLQFLIQYYNGEERAKGNILERFSAQQFPDLHSELNLSSLELGDSALYFCASSHQTGDLNYGYTFGSGTRLTVV.

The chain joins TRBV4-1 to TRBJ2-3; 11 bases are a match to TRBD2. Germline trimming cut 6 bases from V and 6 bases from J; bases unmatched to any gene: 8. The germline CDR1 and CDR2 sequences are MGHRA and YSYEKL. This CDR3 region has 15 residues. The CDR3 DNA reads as TGCGCCAGCAGGCCTACTAGCGGGGGCGGTGATACGCAGTATTTT. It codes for CASRPTSGGGDTQYF.

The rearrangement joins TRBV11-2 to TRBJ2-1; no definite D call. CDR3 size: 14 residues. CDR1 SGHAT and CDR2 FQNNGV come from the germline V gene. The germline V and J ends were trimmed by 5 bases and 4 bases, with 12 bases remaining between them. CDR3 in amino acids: CASSPPGGYNEQFF. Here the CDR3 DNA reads TGTGCCAGCAGCCCGCCGGGCGGTTACAATGAGCAGTTCTTC.

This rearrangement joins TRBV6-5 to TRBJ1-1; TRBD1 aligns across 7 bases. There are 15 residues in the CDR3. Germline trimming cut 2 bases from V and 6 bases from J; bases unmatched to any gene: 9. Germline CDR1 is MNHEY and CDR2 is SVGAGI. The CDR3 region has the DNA TGTGCCAGCAGTTACGCGACAGGGTTGGGTTCTGAAGCTTTCTTT. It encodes CASSYATGLGSEAFF.